The rows below give T cell receptor beta chains drawn from one sample of a study of shared clonotypes between healthy human individuals. The protocol was immunoSEQ multiplex PCR, while the TCRdb copy is restricted to in-frame clones and leaves out a portion. Found here are 2,500,000 or so clones, around 94% of them singletons; the top ten hold about 0.13%. The sequencing input was naive CD4+ T cells sorted from blood. The receptor set was obtained from a man between 18 and 29 years old in good health. Each CDR3 is given with its conserved first and last residue. D genes are given only for firm matches. Some rows mark clone size as missing; the rest say once, few, many or name a class of expanded clone.

>NA|TRBJ1-6|TRBV18|NA
CASSPPTVGSPLHF
TGTGCCAGCTCACCACCGACAGTCGGGTCACCCCTCCACTTT
>TRBD2|TRBJ2-1|TRBV4-1|once
CASSPPGLAGGYEQFF
TGCGCCAGCAGCCCTCCCGGACTAGCGGGAGGCTATGAGCAGTTCTTC
>TRBD2|TRBJ2-1|TRBV4-1|once
CASSQPLAGAYNEQFF
TGCGCCAGCAGCCAGCCACTAGCGGGGGCGTACAATGAGCAGTTCTTC
>TRBD1|TRBJ1-6|TRBV2|NA
CASSVTGVHNSPLHF
TGTGCCAGCAGCGTCACAGGGGTCCATAATTCACCCCTCCACTTT
>TRBD1|TRBJ1-5|TRBV19|NA
CASRTQGGSNQPQHF
TGTGCCAGTAGAACACAGGGGGGCAGCAATCAGCCCCAGCATTTT
>TRBD2|TRBJ2-5|TRBV18|NA
CASSPGLRGETQYF
TGTGCCAGCTCACCGGGACTAAGGGGAGAGACCCAGTACTTC
>TRBD1|TRBJ2-4|TRBV5-1|NA
CASTSMPLQGAKNIQYF
TGCGCCAGCACCTCTATGCCCCTACAGGGGGCGAAAAACATTCAGTACTTC
>TRBD1|TRBJ2-7|TRBV10-3|NA
CAISWTGGEQYF
TGTGCCATCAGTTGGACAGGGGGTGAGCAGTACTTC
>NA|TRBJ2-7|TRBV28|NA
CASSSLAPYEQYF
TGTGCCAGCAGCTCTCTAGCGCCCTACGAGCAGTACTTC
>TRBD2|TRBJ2-3|TRBV30|NA
CAWSVGRGSGRADTQYF
TGTGCCTGGAGTGTAGGACGGGGTAGCGGGAGGGCGGATACGCAGTATTTT
>NA|TRBJ2-3|TRBV19|NA
CASSIRDGSDTQYF
TGTGCCAGTAGTATCAGGGATGGGTCAGATACGCAGTATTTT
>NA|TRBJ1-6|TRBV6-6|NA
CASSYGGARNSPLHF
TGTGCCAGCAGTTACGGCGGGGCGCGGAATTCACCCCTCCACTTT
>NA|TRBJ2-1|TRBV5-1|NA
CASSPGGGNYNEQFF
TGCGCCAGCAGTCCCGGAGGGGGAAACTACAATGAGCAGTTCTTC
>NA|TRBJ2-2|TRBV12-1|NA
CASSRGLAGGPGELFF
TGTGCCAGCAGCCGGGGACTAGCGGGAGGACCCGGGGAGCTGTTTTTT
>TRBD2|TRBJ2-5|TRBV7-2|NA
CASSLAGRGTSVETQYF
TGTGCCAGCAGCTTAGCGGGTAGGGGGACTAGCGTGGAGACCCAGTACTTC
>NA|TRBJ2-1|TRBV18|NA
CASSPQRDNEQFF
TGTGCCAGCTCACCACAGAGGGACAATGAGCAGTTCTTC
>NA|TRBJ1-1|TRBV5-1|NA
CASSLVADTEAFF
TGCGCCAGCAGCTTGGTAGCGGACACTGAAGCTTTCTTT
>NA|TRBJ1-2|TRBV4-2|few
CASSQQTGNYGYTF
TGTGCCAGCAGCCAACAAACAGGAAACTATGGCTACACCTTC
>NA|TRBJ2-2|TRBV5-1|NA
CASRFQFYTISNTGELFF
TGCGCCAGCAGGTTCCAGTTCTATACTATTTCTAACACCGGGGAGCTGTTTTTT
>TRBD1|TRBJ2-7|TRBV7-2|NA
CASSTTGQGVNEQYF
TGTGCCAGCAGCACAACGGGACAGGGCGTTAACGAGCAGTACTTC
>NA|TRBJ2-1|TRBV27|NA
CASSLFRGDEQFF
TGTGCCAGCAGTTTATTTAGGGGGGATGAGCAGTTCTTC
>TRBD2|TRBJ2-2|TRBV19|NA
CASSTQLAGGPNGELFF
TGTGCCAGTAGTACCCAACTAGCGGGGGGGCCGAACGGGGAGCTGTTTTTT
>NA|TRBJ1-2|TRBV7-2|NA
CASSLEGNSGYTF
TGTGCCAGCAGCTTAGAGGGTAATAGTGGCTACACCTTC
>NA|TRBJ2-5|TRBV25-1|NA
CASSPRGETQYF
TGTGCCAGCAGCCCGAGGGGAGAGACCCAGTACTTC
>TRBD1|TRBJ1-6|TRBV2|NA
CASIRDSDSPLHF
TGTGCCAGCATCCGGGACAGTGATTCACCCCTCCACTTT
>TRBD2|TRBJ2-1|TRBV5-1|once
CASSQFLAGGLNEQFF
TGCGCCAGCAGCCAGTTTCTAGCGGGGGGCCTTAATGAGCAGTTCTTC
>TRBD2|TRBJ2-3|TRBV30|NA
CAWIHGGRGVDTQYF
TGTGCCTGGATCCATGGCGGGAGAGGAGTAGATACGCAGTATTTT
>TRBD2|TRBJ2-3|TRBV5-4|NA
CASRRGTSGGNTDTQYF
TGTGCCAGCAGACGTGGGACTAGCGGGGGGAACACAGATACGCAGTATTTT
>TRBD1|TRBJ1-4|TRBV5-1|NA
CASSWGEGAEKLFF
TGCGCCAGCAGCTGGGGTGAGGGGGCAGAAAAACTGTTTTTT
>NA|TRBJ2-2|TRBV9|NA
CASSVGQANTGELFF
TGTGCCAGCAGCGTAGGACAGGCCAACACCGGGGAGCTGTTTTTT
>TRBD2|TRBJ2-5|TRBV28|once
CASSLTTSGGAETQYF
TGTGCCAGCAGTTTAACCACTAGCGGGGGGGCGGAGACCCAGTACTTC
>NA|TRBJ2-3|TRBV5-1|NA
CASSHTGDTQYF
TGCGCCAGCAGCCACACGGGGGATACGCAGTATTTT
>TRBD2|TRBJ2-5|TRBV7-9|once
CASSLSSGRAETQYF
TGTGCCAGCAGCTTATCTAGCGGGAGGGCCGAGACCCAGTACTTC
>TRBD1|TRBJ2-1|TRBV5-4|NA
CASSPRGTVYNEQFF
TGTGCCAGCAGCCCCAGGGGGACAGTCTACAATGAGCAGTTCTTC
>NA|TRBJ2-5|TRBV13|NA
CASSLRARETQYF
TGTGCCAGCAGCTTAAGGGCCCGGGAGACCCAGTACTTC
>NA|TRBJ2-5|TRBV10-3|once
CAISDSEETQYF
TGTGCCATCAGTGACTCCGAAGAGACCCAGTACTTC
>TRBD1|TRBJ1-4|TRBV6-5|NA
CASHSGTGTEKLFF
TGTGCCAGCCATTCCGGGACAGGGACTGAAAAACTGTTTTTT
>NA|TRBJ1-5|TRBV6-1|once
CASSDSESQPQHF
TGTGCCAGCAGTGATTCGGAAAGTCAGCCCCAGCATTTT
>TRBD2|TRBJ2-3|TRBV4-3|once
CASSQVSGLAGYTDTQYF
TGCGCCAGCAGCCAAGTGTCGGGACTAGCGGGTTACACAGATACGCAGTATTTT
>TRBD1|TRBJ2-3|TRBV28|NA
CASSLGTGDTDTQYF
TGTGCCAGCAGTTTAGGGACAGGAGATACAGATACGCAGTATTTT
>TRBD2|TRBJ2-7|TRBV5-1|NA
CASSFTGLAGSAYEQYF
TGCGCCAGCAGCTTCACCGGACTAGCGGGCAGTGCCTACGAGCAGTACTTC
>NA|TRBJ1-6|TRBV30|few
CAWTRFAHSPLHF
TGTGCCTGGACCCGCTTCGCCCATTCACCCCTCCACTTT
>TRBD1|TRBJ2-2|TRBV5-4|NA
CASSLGPGTGITGELFF
TGTGCCAGCAGCTTAGGTCCCGGGACAGGGATCACCGGGGAGCTGTTTTTT
>NA|TRBJ2-7|TRBV11-2|NA
CASSPDSYEQYF
TGTGCCAGCAGCCCCGACAGCTACGAGCAGTACTTC
>TRBD1|TRBJ2-2|TRBV9|NA
CASSVQGDTGELFF
TGTGCCAGCAGCGTGCAGGGGGACACCGGGGAGCTGTTTTTT
>NA|TRBJ1-1|TRBV5-6|NA
CASSLVPGTLNTEAFF
TGTGCCAGCAGCTTGGTACCCGGGACTTTGAACACTGAAGCTTTCTTT
>TRBD2|TRBJ2-7|TRBV19|NA
CASSTRRGGLAGEFNLYF
TGTGCCAGTAGTACCCGGCGAGGGGGACTAGCGGGAGAATTTAACCTGTACTTC
>TRBD1|TRBJ2-7|TRBV5-1|once
CASSKGQGLYEQYF
TGCGCCAGCAGCAAGGGACAGGGGCTCTACGAGCAGTACTTC
>TRBD1|TRBJ1-5|TRBV19|NA
CASNLFGVTGTGVPNQPQHF
TGTGCCAGTAACCTATTTGGGGTTACCGGGACAGGGGTTCCCAATCAGCCCCAGCATTTT
>NA|TRBJ1-2|TRBV19|NA
CASSIAVAGGYTF
TGTGCCAGTAGTATTGCTGTTGCGGGTGGCTACACCTTC
>NA|TRBJ1-1|TRBV5-5|NA
CASRLGLMNTEAFF
TGTGCCAGCAGGTTGGGACTGATGAACACTGAAGCTTTCTTT